This TCR beta chain was profiled in a study of cytomegalovirus exposure and HLA in healthy donors. The study's findings and limits: Most CMV-associated TCR beta chains were later found to appear HLA-restricted.

CDR1 is SGHRS, CDR2 YFSETQ, per germline. The junction had 7 bases not matched to a gene; V was cut back by 4 bases and J by 7 bases. This CDR3 is 14 amino acids long. As for this clone: Antigen specificity is unknown.

The PCR made use of 60 Vbeta and 13 Jbeta primers. Only in-frame clones appear in the TCRdb table, and some are missing; sequencing was by immunoSEQ multiplex PCR. The table lists roughly 98,000 clones, 62% of them singletons. This sequence originates from a woman under 40 in good health and CMV-seropositive. Sequencing input: PBMCs. The rearrangement links TRBV5-1 to TRBJ1-1; 10 nucleotides agree with TRBD1. DNA for the CDR3: TGCGCCAGCAGCAACCGACAGGGGGCCATTGAAGCTTTCTTT. Translating gives CASSNRQGAIEAFF.